These 22 T cell receptor beta chains were all obtained from the same sample, sequenced in a study of blood T cell repertoires in COVID-19. The method was immunoSEQ multiplex PCR; TCRdb's version includes in-frame clones alone and lacks a portion of them. The sample has about 180,000 clones, 84% seen once. Material: peripheral blood. All receptors come from a human donor in a cohort sampled during active COVID-19.

The chain links TRBV27 to TRBJ2-5, with D possibly being TRBD2 (6 bases). The V gene lost 10 bases and the J gene lost 5 bases, with 14 bases spanning the gap. There are 12 residues in the CDR3. Germline CDR1 and CDR2: MNHEY and SMNVEV (reference sequence). In DNA form, the CDR3 reads TGTGCCACCCGGGGCGCGGGGGAGACCCAGTACTTC. Encoded protein: CATRGAGETQYF.

The DNA for the CDR3 is TGTGCCAGCAGATCTCGGGGAGGGAGCAACGAGCAGTACTTC. It yields the protein CASRSRGGSNEQYF. This chain connects TRBV6-5 to TRBJ2-7, with 7 bases that match TRBD2. The CDR3 contains 14 residues. Germline-derived CDR1 and CDR2 are MNHEY and SVGAGI. Losses at the gene ends were 6 bases for V and 5 bases for J; bases not matched to a gene: 10.

This chain uses TRBV9 with TRBJ2-7; weak D call: TRBD1 (5 bases). The germline V gene has CDR1 SGDLS and CDR2 YYNGEE. CDR3 length: 14 amino acids. Trimming left V 0 bases short and J 3 bases short, with 10 bases between. The CDR3 DNA reads TGTGCCAGCAGCGTAGAATCACAGGACTACGAGCAGTACTTC. Translated, it gives CASSVESQDYEQYF.

CDR3 nucleotide sequence: TGTGCCAGCAGCCCCGTGCGGCCCTCTGATGGCAATCAGCCCCAGCATTTT. It encodes CASSPVRPSDGNQPQHF. The chain uses TRBV3-1 (or the pseudogene TRBV3-2) and TRBJ1-5; D unclear. CDR1 is LGHDT and CDR2 is YNNKEL in the germline V gene (reference sequence). Trimming removed 4 bases at V and 2 bases at J, with 18 bases between. CDR3 length: 17 amino acids.

The genes are TRBV7-9 and TRBJ1-2, with TRBD1 matching 7 bases. The CDR3 runs to 19 residues. Trimming cost V 1 base and J 3 bases; bases outside gene matches: 17. Germline V gives CDR1 SEHNR, CDR2 FQNEAQ (reference sequence). The CDR3: CASSLVSLREDRSYYGYTF. The DNA for the CDR3 is TGTGCCAGCAGCTTAGTAAGCCTAAGAGAGGACAGGTCATACTATGGCTACACCTTC.

The V call is TRBV3-1 (or the pseudogene TRBV3-2), the J call TRBJ2-1, with a weak D call TRBD1 (5 bases). Trimming left V 4 bases short and J 0 bases short, with 13 bases between. This CDR3 has 16 residues. Germline V CDR1 and CDR2: LGHDT, YNNKEL (reference sequence). Here the CDR3 DNA reads TGTGCCAGCAGCCGGAGTGGGGCTAGCTCCTACAATGAGCAGTTCTTC. This translates into CASSRSGASSYNEQFF.

The chain has TRBV19 and TRBJ1-2; D might be TRBD1 (6 bases). The CDR3 spans 16 residues. With 6 bases removed from V and 0 bases from J, the gap between germline ends came to 17 bases. The germline gives CDR1 LNHDA, CDR2 SQIVND (reference sequence). The CDR3 DNA follows: TGTGCCAGTAGCCAAAACGACAGGTATACTAACTATGGCTACACCTTC. This codes for CASSQNDRYTNYGYTF.

The table lists this clone with a count of one. The V and J genes are TRBV2 and TRBJ2-1; a possible D gene is TRBD2 (5 bases). The CDR3 runs 13 residues. The germline V gene encodes CDR1 SNHLY and CDR2 FYNNEI. Trimming removed 4 bases at V and 5 bases at J, with 9 bases between. The CDR3 loop is CASSGGWDNEQFF. Here the CDR3 DNA reads TGTGCCAGCAGTGGAGGGTGGGACAATGAGCAGTTCTTC.

V and J are TRBV5-6 and TRBJ2-7; tentative D call: TRBD2 (5 bases). The V end lost 6 bases, the J end lost 0 bases, and 13 bases lay between the germline ends. From germline, CDR1 is SGHDT and CDR2 YYEEEE. The CDR3 is 14 amino acids. CDR3 loop: CASTGVAVSYEQYF. CDR3 bases: TGTGCCAGCACCGGGGTTGCCGTCTCCTACGAGCAGTACTTC. Drawing the rest from reference TRBV5-6 and TRBJ2-7, the complete variable domain is DAGVTQSPTHLIKTRGQQVTLRCSPKSGHDTVSWYQQALGQGPQFIFQYYEEEERQRGNFPDRFSGHQFPNYSSELNVNALLLGDSALYLCASTGVAVSYEQYFGPGTRLTVT.

This chain connects TRBV5-1 to TRBJ2-2, with 9 bases matching TRBD1. Germline values: CDR1 SGHRS, CDR2 YFSETQ. V shed 4 bases and J 4 bases; nucleotides not matched to a gene: 14. The CDR3 totals 18 residues. The CDR3 sequence: CASSPNPNRGRATGELFF. CDR3 bases: TGCGCCAGCAGCCCGAACCCTAACAGGGGGCGGGCCACCGGGGAGCTGTTTTTT.

CDR3 sequence reads: CASNPGAGLVDYTF. CDR3 nucleotides: TGTGCCAGCAACCCGGGAGCAGGGCTTGTGGACTACACCTTC. The genes are TRBV9 and TRBJ1-2, with a possible D match to TRBD1 (5 bases). Trimming took 6 bases from V and 10 from J, leaving 22 bases between them. From germline, CDR1 is SGDLS and CDR2 YYNGEE. The CDR3 totals 14 residues.

The chain uses TRBV9 and TRBJ1-5; the match to TRBD1 covers 8 bases. Germline V gives CDR1 SGDLS, CDR2 YYNGEE. Trimming removed 0 bases from V and 5 bases from J; junction bases left unmatched: 4. The CDR3 runs 15 residues. In DNA form, the CDR3 reads TGTGCCAGCAGCGTAGACAGGGGGTATGATCAGCCCCAGCATTTT. Residues: CASSVDRGYDQPQHF.

This clone was counted a few times. V usage is TRBV2 and J usage is TRBJ2-1; 8 nucleotides line up with TRBD2. This CDR3 is 15 amino acids long. Germline trimming cut 9 bases from V and 3 bases from J; bases unmatched to any gene: 10. Germline CDR1 reads SNHLY; CDR2 reads FYNNEI. CDR3 nucleotides: TGTGCCAGTCGAGCCGGGACTAGTAACTACAATGAGCAGTTCTTC. Protein: CASRAGTSNYNEQFF.

This sequence joins TRBV9 and TRBJ1-3; D gene uncertain. V lost 2 bases and J lost 0, with 9 bases in between. The CDR3 length is 15 residues. The V gene's germline CDR1 is SGDLS and CDR2 YYNGEE. Here the CDR3 DNA reads TGTGCCAGCAGCGTTAACGGTAACTCTGGAAACACCATATATTTT. Its protein is CASSVNGNSGNTIYF.

The rearrangement uses TRBV9 and TRBJ2-3; 7 nucleotides match TRBD1. The CDR3 extends over 14 amino acids. V shed 2 bases and J 4 bases; nucleotides not matched to a gene: 4. Germline CDR1 is SGDLS and CDR2 is YYNGEE. CDR3 region: CASSVTGAADTQYF. The CDR3 DNA sequence: TGTGCCAGCAGCGTTACAGGGGCTGCAGATACGCAGTATTTT.

The J gene is TRBJ2-7, the V gene TRBV25-1; 8 positions agree with TRBD2. Germline-derived CDR1 and CDR2 are MGHDK and SYGVNS. Germline trimming cut 1 base from V and 3 bases from J; bases unmatched to any gene: 8. The CDR3 contains 16 residues. The DNA of the CDR3 is TGTGCCAGCAGTGAATGGGGTACTGGGACTAGCTACGAGCAGTACTTC. It specifies CASSEWGTGTSYEQYF.

The rearrangement uses TRBV10-3 and TRBJ1-2, with 7 bases matching TRBD1. Looked up from germline, CDR1 is ENHRY and CDR2 is SYGVKD. This CDR3 is 14 amino acids long. Trimming cost V 0 bases and J 4 bases; bases outside gene matches: 2. CDR3 protein: CAISESGQSYGYTF. The CDR3 region has the DNA TGTGCCATCAGTGAGTCGGGACAGAGCTATGGCTACACCTTC.

The rearrangement uses TRBV6-1 and TRBJ1-3; no clear D. The CDR3 consists of 15 residues. V was clipped by 2 bases and J by 0 bases, with 8 bases between them. Germline loops: CDR1 MNHNS, CDR2 SASEGT. The CDR3, as DNA: TGTGCCAGCAGTGAAATCCTGAGCTCTGGAAACACCATATATTTT. Translation gives CASSEILSSGNTIYF.

This clone showed up just once. CDR3 nucleotides: TGTGCCAGCAGCTTAAATGTAGGACAGGATTCCTCCTACGAGCAGTACTTC. This encodes CASSLNVGQDSSYEQYF. The rearrangement joins TRBV7-8 to TRBJ2-7; TRBD1 agrees at 7 bases. Germline CDR1 SGHVS, CDR2 FQNEAQ. The CDR3 contains 17 residues. V lost 2 bases to trimming and J lost 0 bases; unmatched junction nucleotides: 10. Full variable domain (outside the CDR3, taken from reference TRBV7-8 and TRBJ2-7): GAGVSQSPRYKVAKRGQDVALRCDPISGHVSLFWYQQALGQGPEFLTYFQNEAQLDKSGLPSDRFFAERPEGSVSTLKIQRTQQEDSAVYLCASSLNVGQDSSYEQYFGPGTRLTVT.

The chain recombines TRBV28 with TRBJ1-3; tentative D call: TRBD1 (6 bases). Germline V CDR1 and CDR2: MDHEN, SYDVKM. The V end was cut by 9 bases, the J end by 4 bases, with 16 bases between. The CDR3 has 14 residues. The CDR3 coding sequence is TGTGCCAGTTACAACAGGGTTAAGGGAAACACCATATATTTT. Its protein is CASYNRVKGNTIYF.

V and J are TRBV7-2 and TRBJ2-7, with 8 bases matching TRBD1. With 5 bases clipped from V and 2 bases from J, the junction kept 8 bases outside the gene matches. The CDR3 runs 15 residues. In germline, CDR1 is SGHTA, CDR2 FQGNSA. CDR3 coding DNA: TGTGCCAGCAGCCACCGGACAGGGTTTCCCTACGAGCAGTACTTC. The encoded protein is CASSHRTGFPYEQYF. Together with reference TRBV7-2 and TRBJ2-7, the CDR3 gives the full variable domain: GAGVSQSPSNKVTEKGKDVELRCDPISGHTALYWYRQSLGQGLEFLIYFQGNSAPDKSGLPSDRFSAERTGGSVSTLTIQRTQQEDSAVYLCASSHRTGFPYEQYFGPGTRLTVT.

The chain carries TRBV27 and TRBJ2-7; 7 bases line up with TRBD1. CDR1 is MNHEY and CDR2 is SMNVEV in the germline V gene (reference sequence). V shed 6 bases and J 5 bases; nucleotides not matched to a gene: 10. This CDR3 has 14 residues. CDR3: CASSPTGTADEQYF. The CDR3 DNA follows: TGTGCCAGCAGCCCAACCGGGACAGCGGACGAGCAGTACTTC.